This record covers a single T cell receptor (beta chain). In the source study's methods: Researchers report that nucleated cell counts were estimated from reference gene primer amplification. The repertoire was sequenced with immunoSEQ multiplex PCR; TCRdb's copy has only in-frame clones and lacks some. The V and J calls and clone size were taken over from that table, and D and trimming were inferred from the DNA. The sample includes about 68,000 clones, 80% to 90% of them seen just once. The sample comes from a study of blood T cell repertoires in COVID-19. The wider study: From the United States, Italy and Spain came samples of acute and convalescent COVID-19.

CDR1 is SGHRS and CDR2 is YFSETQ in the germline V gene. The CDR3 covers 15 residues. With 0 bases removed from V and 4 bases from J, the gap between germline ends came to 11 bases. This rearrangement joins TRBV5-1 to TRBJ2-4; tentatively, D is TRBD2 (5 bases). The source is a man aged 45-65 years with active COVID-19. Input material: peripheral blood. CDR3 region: CASSLESGIKNIQYF. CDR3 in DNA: TGCGCCAGCAGCTTGGAATCCGGGATAAAAAACATTCAGTACTTC.